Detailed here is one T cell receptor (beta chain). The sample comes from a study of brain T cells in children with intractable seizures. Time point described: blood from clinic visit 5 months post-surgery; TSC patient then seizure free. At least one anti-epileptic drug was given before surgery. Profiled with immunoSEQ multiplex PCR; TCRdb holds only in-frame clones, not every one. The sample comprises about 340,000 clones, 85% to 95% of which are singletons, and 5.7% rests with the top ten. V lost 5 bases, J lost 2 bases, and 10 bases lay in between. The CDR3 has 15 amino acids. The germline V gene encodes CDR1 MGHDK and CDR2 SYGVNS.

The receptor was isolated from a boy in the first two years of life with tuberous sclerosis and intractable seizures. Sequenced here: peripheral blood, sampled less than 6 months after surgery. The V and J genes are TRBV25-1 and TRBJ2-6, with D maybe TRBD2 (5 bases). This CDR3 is CASSWGEAGANVLTF. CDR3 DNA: TGTGCCAGCAGTTGGGGAGAGGCTGGGGCCAACGTCCTGACTTTC.